A single sample is the source of the 3 T cell receptor beta chains below, sequenced in a study of early T cells in non-severe SARS-CoV-2 infection. In TCRdb, the 5' RACE reads were re-called with MiXCR into one record per CDR3 protein. Of approximately 90,000 distinct CDR3 sequences listed, 9.5% to 15% are singletons. The source was whole blood, collected at baseline. These receptors all come from an adult who was a healthcare worker with PCR-confirmed SARS-CoV-2 infection or an uninfected control (not recorded which).

In its sample, this clonotype was seen many times. The rearrangement uses TRBV6-1 and TRBJ1-3; possible D gene TRBD1, 5 bases. Germline V CDR1 and CDR2: MNHNS, SASEGT. The germline V and J ends were trimmed by 6 bases and 6 bases, with 12 bases remaining between them. The CDR3 runs 13 residues. CDR3 DNA: TGTGCCAGCAGCCAGGGACTTGTAAACACCATATATTTT. Amino acids: CASSQGLVNTIYF.

CDR3 in DNA: TGTGCCAGCAGCCAAGAGACAGGAGAGAAAGCTTTCTTT. Its protein is CASSQETGEKAFF. This rearrangement joins TRBV3-1 to TRBJ1-1; D possibly corresponds to TRBD1 (6 bases). The V and J ends lost 0 bases and 9 bases respectively, with 11 bases between them. Germline V lookup: CDR1 LGHDT, CDR2 YNNKEL (reference sequence). The length of the CDR3 is 13 residues.

By share, this clonotype ranks as medium-sized (0.01 to 0.1%). The chain combines TRBV7-2 with TRBJ2-1, with 9 bases lining up with TRBD2. Germline CDR1 SGHTA, CDR2 FQGNSA. The CDR3 sequence is 15 residues long. V was pared by 1 base and J by 9 bases, with 7 bases of the junction left unmatched. This CDR3 is CASSLEIGAGGEQFF. The CDR3 nucleotides read TGTGCCAGCAGCTTAGAGATTGGAGCGGGAGGTGAGCAGTTCTTC.